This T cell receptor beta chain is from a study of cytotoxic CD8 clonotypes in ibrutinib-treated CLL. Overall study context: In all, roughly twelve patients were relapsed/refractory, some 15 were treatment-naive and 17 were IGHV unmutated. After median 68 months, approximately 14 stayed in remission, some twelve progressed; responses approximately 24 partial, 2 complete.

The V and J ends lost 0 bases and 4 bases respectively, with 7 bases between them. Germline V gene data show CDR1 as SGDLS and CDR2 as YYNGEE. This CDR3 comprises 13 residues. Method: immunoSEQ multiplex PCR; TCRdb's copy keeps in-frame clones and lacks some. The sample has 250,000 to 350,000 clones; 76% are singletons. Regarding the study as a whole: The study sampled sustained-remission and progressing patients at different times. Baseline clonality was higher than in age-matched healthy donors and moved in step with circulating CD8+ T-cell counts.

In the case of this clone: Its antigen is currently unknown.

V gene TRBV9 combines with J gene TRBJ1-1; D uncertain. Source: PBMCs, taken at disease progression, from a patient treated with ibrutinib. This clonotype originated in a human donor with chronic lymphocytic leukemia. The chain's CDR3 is CASSVEASTEAFF. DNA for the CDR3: TGTGCCAGCAGCGTAGAGGCCTCCACTGAAGCTTTCTTT.